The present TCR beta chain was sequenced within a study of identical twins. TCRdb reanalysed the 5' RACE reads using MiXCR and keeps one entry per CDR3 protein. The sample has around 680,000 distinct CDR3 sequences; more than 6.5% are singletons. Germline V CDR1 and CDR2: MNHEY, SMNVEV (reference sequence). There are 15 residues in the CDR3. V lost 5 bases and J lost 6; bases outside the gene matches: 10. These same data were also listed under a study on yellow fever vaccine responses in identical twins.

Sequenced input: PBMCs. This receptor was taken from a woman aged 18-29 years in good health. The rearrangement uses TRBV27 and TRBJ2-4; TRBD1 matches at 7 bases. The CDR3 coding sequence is TGTGCCAGCAGTACCCCCGGGACAGAGATAAACATTCAGTACTTC. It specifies CASSTPGTEINIQYF.